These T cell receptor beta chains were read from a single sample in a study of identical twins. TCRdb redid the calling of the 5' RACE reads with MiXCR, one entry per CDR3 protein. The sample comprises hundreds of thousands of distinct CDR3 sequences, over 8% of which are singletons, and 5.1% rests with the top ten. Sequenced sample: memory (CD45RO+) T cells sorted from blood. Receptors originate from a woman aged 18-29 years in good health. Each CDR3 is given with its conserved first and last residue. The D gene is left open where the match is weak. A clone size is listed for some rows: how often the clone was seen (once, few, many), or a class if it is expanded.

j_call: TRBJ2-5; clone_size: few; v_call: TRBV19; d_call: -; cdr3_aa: CASSIGLAQGGRETQYF; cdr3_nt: TGTGCCAGTAGTATCGGACTGGCACAGGGCGGCCGGGAGACCCAGTACTTC
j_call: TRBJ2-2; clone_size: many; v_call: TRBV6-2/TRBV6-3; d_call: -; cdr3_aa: CATSNLHRPDTGELFF; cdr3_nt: TGTGCCACGTCCAACCTCCATAGGCCGGACACCGGGGAGCTGTTTTTT
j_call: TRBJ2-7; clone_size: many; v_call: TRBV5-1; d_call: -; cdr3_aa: CASSPQGSSYEQYF; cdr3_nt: TGCGCCAGCAGCCCCCAGGGGAGCTCCTACGAGCAGTACTTC
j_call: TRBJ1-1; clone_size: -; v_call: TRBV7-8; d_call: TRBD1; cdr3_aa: CASTQGTEDTEAFF; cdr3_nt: TGTGCCAGCACTCAGGGGACAGAAGACACTGAAGCTTTCTTT
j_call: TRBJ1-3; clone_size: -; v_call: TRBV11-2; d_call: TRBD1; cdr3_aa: CASSRGTGGNTIYF; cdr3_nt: TGTGCCAGCAGCCGCGGGACAGGGGGCAACACCATATATTTT
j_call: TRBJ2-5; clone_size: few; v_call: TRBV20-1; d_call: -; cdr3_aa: CSATDMSEETQYF; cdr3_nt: TGCAGTGCAACAGACATGTCCGAAGAGACCCAGTACTTC
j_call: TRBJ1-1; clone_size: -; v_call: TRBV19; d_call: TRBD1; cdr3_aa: CASNSPRPGTGKTEAFF; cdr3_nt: TGTGCCAGTAACTCTCCCCGACCGGGGACAGGGAAAACTGAAGCTTTCTTT
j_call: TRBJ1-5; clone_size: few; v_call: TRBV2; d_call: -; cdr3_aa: CASIPGHGNQPQHF; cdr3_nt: TGTGCCAGCATTCCCGGACACGGCAATCAGCCCCAGCATTTT
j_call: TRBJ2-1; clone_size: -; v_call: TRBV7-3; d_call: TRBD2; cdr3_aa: CASSYSARTSGKNEQFF; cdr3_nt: TGTGCCAGCAGCTATTCCGCCCGGACTAGCGGGAAAAATGAGCAGTTCTTC
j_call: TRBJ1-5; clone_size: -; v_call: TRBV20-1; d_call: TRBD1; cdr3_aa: CSAQGRGLQPQHF; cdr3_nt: TGCAGTGCACAGGGCAGGGGGCTTCAGCCCCAGCATTTT
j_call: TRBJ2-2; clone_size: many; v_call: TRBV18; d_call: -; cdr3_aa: CASSPRDTGELFF; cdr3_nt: TGTGCCAGCTCACCACGGGACACCGGGGAGCTGTTTTTT
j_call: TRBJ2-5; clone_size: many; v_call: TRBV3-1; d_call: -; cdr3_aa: CASSPNQETQYF; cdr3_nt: TGTGCCAGCAGCCCAAACCAAGAGACCCAGTACTTC
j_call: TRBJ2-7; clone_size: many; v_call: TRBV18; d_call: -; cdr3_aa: CASSPGLVSREQYF; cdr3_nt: TGTGCCAGCTCACCGGGACTCGTCTCGCGAGAGCAGTACTTC
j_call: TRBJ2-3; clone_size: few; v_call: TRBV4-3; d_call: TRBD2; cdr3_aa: CASSPAGWGGDTQYF; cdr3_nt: TGCGCCAGCAGCCCAGCGGGTTGGGGAGGGGATACGCAGTATTTT
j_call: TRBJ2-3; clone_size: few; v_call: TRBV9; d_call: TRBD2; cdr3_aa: CASSVGSGRDTQYF; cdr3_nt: TGTGCCAGCAGCGTAGGGAGCGGGAGAGATACGCAGTATTTT
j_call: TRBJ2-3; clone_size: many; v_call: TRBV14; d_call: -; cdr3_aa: CASSQGIGDTQYF; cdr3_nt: TGTGCCAGCAGCCAAGGTATTGGAGATACGCAGTATTTT
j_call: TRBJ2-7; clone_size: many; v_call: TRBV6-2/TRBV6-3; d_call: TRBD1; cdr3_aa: CASSWDRVSYEQYF; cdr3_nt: TGTGCCAGCAGTTGGGACAGGGTATCCTACGAGCAGTACTTC
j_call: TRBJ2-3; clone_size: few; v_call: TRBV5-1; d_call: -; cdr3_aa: CASSATRGITDTQYF; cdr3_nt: TGCGCCAGCAGCGCGACTAGGGGTATCACAGATACGCAGTATTTT
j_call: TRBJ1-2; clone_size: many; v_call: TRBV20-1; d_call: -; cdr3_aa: CSAREGWGAYGYTF; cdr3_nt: TGCAGTGCTAGAGAGGGCTGGGGGGCCTATGGCTACACCTTC
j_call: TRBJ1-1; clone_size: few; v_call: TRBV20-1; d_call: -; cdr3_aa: CSAREEVTEAFF; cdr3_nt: TGCAGTGCTAGAGAGGAGGTAACTGAAGCTTTCTTT
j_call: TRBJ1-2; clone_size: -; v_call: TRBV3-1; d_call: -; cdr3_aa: CASSQEGALRGYTF; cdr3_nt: TGTGCCAGCAGCCAAGAAGGGGCCTTACGGGGCTACACCTTC
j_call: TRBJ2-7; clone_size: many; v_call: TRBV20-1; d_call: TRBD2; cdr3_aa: CSARPGTSPSYEQYF; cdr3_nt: TGCAGTGCTAGGCCCGGGACTAGCCCCTCCTACGAGCAGTACTTC
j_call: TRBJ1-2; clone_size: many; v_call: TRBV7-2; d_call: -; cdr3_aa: CASSLVREDYGYTF; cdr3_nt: TGTGCCAGCAGCTTAGTCAGGGAGGATTATGGCTACACCTTC
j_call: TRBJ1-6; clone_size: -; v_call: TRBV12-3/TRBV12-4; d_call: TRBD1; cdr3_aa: CASSIGDSRFSPLHF; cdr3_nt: TGTGCCAGCAGCATCGGGGACAGCCGGTTTTCACCCCTCCACTTT
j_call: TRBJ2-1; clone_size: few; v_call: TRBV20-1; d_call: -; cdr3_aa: CSARVGDRREQFF; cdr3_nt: TGCAGTGCTAGAGTTGGGGATAGACGGGAGCAGTTCTTC
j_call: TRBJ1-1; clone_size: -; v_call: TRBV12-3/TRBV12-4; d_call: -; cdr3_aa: CASSQDGNTEAFF; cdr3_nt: TGTGCCAGCAGCCAAGACGGCAACACTGAAGCTTTCTTT
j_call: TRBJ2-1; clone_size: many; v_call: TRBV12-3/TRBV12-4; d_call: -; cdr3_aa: CASSLSPGEQFF; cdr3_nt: TGTGCCAGCAGTTTGTCCCCGGGTGAGCAGTTCTTC
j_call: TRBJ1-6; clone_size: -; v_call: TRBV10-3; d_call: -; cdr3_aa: CAIRGTNSPLHF; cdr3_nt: TGTGCCATAAGGGGGACTAATTCACCCCTCCACTTT
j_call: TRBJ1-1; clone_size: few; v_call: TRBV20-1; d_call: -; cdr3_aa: CSANGGHEAFF; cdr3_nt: TGCAGTGCTAATGGGGGGCATGAAGCTTTCTTT
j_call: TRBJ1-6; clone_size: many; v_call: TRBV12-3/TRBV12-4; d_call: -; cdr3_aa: CASRRMDSPLHF; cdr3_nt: TGTGCCAGCAGAAGGATGGATTCACCCCTCCACTTT
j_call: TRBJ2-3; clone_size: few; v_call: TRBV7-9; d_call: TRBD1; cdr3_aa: CASSFTGGRGLGQYF; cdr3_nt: TGTGCCAGCAGCTTTACAGGGGGTCGCGGTTTGGGGCAGTATTTT
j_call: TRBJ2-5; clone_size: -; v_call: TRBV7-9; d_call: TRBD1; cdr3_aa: CASSTGTGQETQYF; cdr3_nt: TGTGCCAGCAGTACCGGGACAGGACAAGAGACCCAGTACTTC
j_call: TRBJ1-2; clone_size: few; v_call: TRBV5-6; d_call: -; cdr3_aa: CASRPGQQNYGYTF; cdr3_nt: TGTGCCAGCAGGCCTGGACAGCAAAACTATGGCTACACCTTC
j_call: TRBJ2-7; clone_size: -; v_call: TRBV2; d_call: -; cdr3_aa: CASSIPLERADVQQYF; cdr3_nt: TGTGCCAGCAGTATACCCCTCGAGCGGGCGGATGTCCAGCAGTACTTC
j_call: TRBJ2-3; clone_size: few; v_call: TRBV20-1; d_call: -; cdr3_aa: CSARRTGRWSQYF; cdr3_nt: TGCAGTGCCCGCAGGACTGGGCGATGGTCGCAGTATTTT
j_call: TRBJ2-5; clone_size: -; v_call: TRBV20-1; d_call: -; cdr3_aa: CSARDPQTQETQYF; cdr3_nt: TGCAGTGCTAGAGATCCACAGACACAAGAGACCCAGTACTTC
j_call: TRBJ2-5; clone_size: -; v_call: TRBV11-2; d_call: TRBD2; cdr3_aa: CASSLDGGAPLQKTQYF; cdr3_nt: TGTGCCAGCAGCTTAGACGGGGGGGCCCCACTTCAAAAGACCCAGTACTTC
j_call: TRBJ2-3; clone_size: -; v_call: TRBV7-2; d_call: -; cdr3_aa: CASSPGRERLQYF; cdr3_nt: TGTGCCAGCAGCCCTGGTAGGGAGCGGTTGCAGTATTTT
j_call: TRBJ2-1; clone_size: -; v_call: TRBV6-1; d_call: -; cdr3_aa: CASRSGPSRALEQFF; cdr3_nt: TGTGCCAGCAGGAGTGGGCCTAGCAGGGCCCTGGAGCAGTTCTTC
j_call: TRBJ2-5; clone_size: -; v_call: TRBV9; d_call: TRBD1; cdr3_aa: CASSNTGGKTQYF; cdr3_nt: TGTGCCAGCAGCAACACAGGGGGAAAGACCCAGTACTTC